The 27 T cell receptor beta chains reported below all come from one sample, sequenced in a study of T-cell memory formation after mild COVID-19. TCRdb re-called the 5' RACE reads with MiXCR, one entry per CDR3 protein. The table records 400,000 to 450,000 distinct CDR3 sequences, more than 15% of them present only once. Sequencing was performed on PBMCs or a T cell subset sorted from them (not recorded which). These receptor sequences come from a man aged 18 to 30 who had mild COVID-19 (a few samples of this study predate the infection). Cell type and time point are not known.

This clonotype appeared a few times. This chain links TRBV7-2 with TRBJ2-3; D uncertain. Germline V CDR1 and CDR2: SGHTA, FQGNSA. This CDR3 contains 13 residues. Trimming stripped 5 bases from V and 6 bases from J, with 12 bases between. This CDR3 reads CASSPRPSDTQYF. CDR3 coding DNA: TGTGCCAGCAGCCCCCGGCCCTCGGATACGCAGTATTTT.

This clonotype occurred a few times. This chain connects TRBV6-2 or TRBV6-3 to TRBJ1-5; D call uncertain. The germline V gene has CDR1 MNHEY and CDR2 SVGEGT. The CDR3 extends over 11 amino acids. Deletions cut 8 bases from V and 7 bases from J, with 9 bases between. The chain's CDR3 is CASGFQQPQHF. CDR3 DNA sequence: TGTGCCAGCGGCTTCCAGCAGCCCCAGCATTTT.

The V gene is TRBV7-8, the J gene TRBJ1-2; 7 nucleotides agree with TRBD1. This CDR3 has 14 residues. With V trimmed by 5 bases and J by 1 base, 4 bases remained unmatched. Germline V gene data show CDR1 as SGHVS and CDR2 as FQNEAQ. For the CDR3, the DNA is TGTGCCAGCAGCCACCGGGACAGTAACTATGGCTACACCTTC. Its protein is CASSHRDSNYGYTF.

This clonotype was counted between two and nine times. The chain recombines TRBV5-5 with TRBJ2-7, with 8 bases identical to TRBD2. CDR1 and CDR2 from the germline V gene are SGHKS and YYEKEE (reference sequence). J lost 5 bases, V lost 4 bases, and 8 bases had no gene match. This CDR3 comprises 14 residues. The DNA for the CDR3 is TGTGCCAGCAGCCCGCGGGGGGTCGGTCACGAGCAGTACTTC. Translation: CASSPRGVGHEQYF.

The table lists this clonotype with many counts. The J gene is TRBJ1-3, the V gene TRBV29-1; the D gene is possibly TRBD1 (5 bases). V shed 7 bases and J shed 6 bases, with 10 bases lying between them. The V gene's germline CDR1 is SQVTM and CDR2 ANQGSEA. The CDR3 loop spans 11 amino acids. This chain's CDR3 is CSAVRENTIYF. The CDR3 DNA reads as TGCAGCGCTGTCAGGGAAAACACCATATATTTT.

CDR3 region: CASSYSFIRDAGSPLHF. The CDR3, as DNA: TGTGCCAGCAGTTACTCATTTATCCGGGACGCGGGTTCACCCCTCCACTTT. The V and J genes are TRBV6-2 or TRBV6-3 and TRBJ1-6, with D tentatively TRBD1 (5 bases). Trimming left V 0 bases short and J 9 bases short, with 18 bases between. The germline V gene encodes CDR1 MNHEY and CDR2 SVGEGT. This CDR3 is 17 amino acids long.

J is TRBJ1-1 and V is TRBV4-3, with D unresolved. This CDR3 has 14 amino acids. The germline V and J ends were trimmed by 1 base and 5 bases, with 11 bases remaining between them. Germline loops: CDR1 LGHNA, CDR2 YSLEER. Here the CDR3 reads CASSQVGYRTEAFF. DNA for the CDR3: TGCGCCAGCAGCCAAGTAGGTTATCGGACTGAAGCTTTCTTT.

The table lists this clonotype with a count of one. The V gene is TRBV6-5, the J gene TRBJ2-7; D gene unclear. Germline V gene data show CDR1 as MNHEY and CDR2 as SVGAGI. The germline V and J ends were trimmed by 4 bases and 6 bases, with 7 bases remaining between them. The CDR3 is 11 residues long. Written as DNA, the CDR3 is TGTGCCAGCAGTTCCCCGATCGAGCAGTACTTC. As protein: CASSSPIEQYF.

The table lists this clonotype with many counts. V usage is TRBV5-1 and J usage is TRBJ2-3; D uncertain. This CDR3 is built from 12 residues. The V gene's germline CDR1 is SGHRS and CDR2 YFSETQ. V lost 4 bases to trimming and J lost 5 bases, with 8 bases between them. CDR3 nucleotide sequence: TGCGCCAGCAGCCTGGACGGAGATACGCAGTATTTT. Its translation is CASSLDGDTQYF.

The V call is TRBV27, the J call TRBJ2-7; TRBD1 matches 10 bases. J gave up 2 bases and V 6 bases, and 10 bases lay outside the gene matches. Germline values: CDR1 MNHEY, CDR2 SMNVEV (reference sequence). The CDR3 extends over 16 amino acids. CDR3 residues: CASSTFGGQGPYEQYF. CDR3 DNA: TGTGCCAGCAGCACCTTCGGGGGACAGGGGCCCTACGAGCAGTACTTC.

In this sample, this clonotype turned up many times. The rearrangement links TRBV5-5 to TRBJ2-1, with 9 bases that match TRBD1. From germline, CDR1 is SGHKS and CDR2 YYEKEE (reference sequence). V gave up 0 bases and J gave up 5 bases; unmatched junction bases: 0. CDR3 length equals 14 residues. The CDR3 nucleotides are TGTGCCAGCAGCTTGGGGACAGGGGACAATGAGCAGTTCTTC. Encoded protein: CASSLGTGDNEQFF.

This clonotype was seen a few times. The chain is built from TRBV5-1 and TRBJ2-1; 7 bases agree with TRBD2. Trimming removed 4 bases from V and 0 bases from J; junction bases left unmatched: 4. The CDR3 is made up of 15 amino acids. Looked up from germline, CDR1 is SGHRS and CDR2 is YFSETQ. CDR3 loop: CASSPRGSSYNEQFF. CDR3 DNA sequence: TGCGCCAGCAGCCCGCGCGGGAGCTCCTACAATGAGCAGTTCTTC.

CDR3 residues: CASSPPRHTEAFF. CDR3 nucleotides: TGTGCCAGCAGCCCCCCAAGGCACACTGAAGCTTTCTTT. The genes are TRBV7-9 and TRBJ1-1, with no clear D. Looked up from germline, CDR1 is SEHNR and CDR2 is FQNEAQ (reference sequence). With 5 bases removed from V and 3 bases from J, the gap between germline ends came to 10 bases. The CDR3 has 13 residues.

This clonotype came up a few times. The chain couples TRBV6-2 or TRBV6-3 to TRBJ2-1; a possible D gene is TRBD1 (6 bases). The V end was cut by 7 bases, the J end by 4 bases, with 11 bases between. Germline CDR1 is MNHEY and CDR2 is SVGEGT. The CDR3 consists of 13 residues. The CDR3, as DNA: TGTGCCAGCAATCCGGACAGTTACAATGAGCAGTTCTTC. The encoded protein is CASNPDSYNEQFF.

In regard to this clonotype: Compared with germline, one end of the junction differs, possibly owing to a read error. The chain has TRBV6-2 or TRBV6-3 and TRBJ2-5; maybe TRBD1 (6 bases). CDR3 length: 12 amino acids. Looked up from germline, CDR1 is MNHEY and CDR2 is SVGEGT. CDR3: CASSYQGFGTDF. The CDR3 DNA reads as TGTGCCAGCAGTTACCAGGGGTTCGGTACTGACTTC.

The chain carries TRBV19 and TRBJ2-3; 8 bases are shared with TRBD2. With V trimmed by 9 bases and J by 4 bases, 6 bases remained unmatched. The germline V gene has CDR1 LNHDA and CDR2 SQIVND (reference sequence). CDR3 length equals 13 residues. The CDR3 region is CASKKAGADTQYF. The CDR3 nucleotides read TGTGCCAGCAAAAAAGCGGGGGCAGATACGCAGTATTTT.

Only a few counts were recorded for this clonotype. The chain has TRBV7-2 and TRBJ2-3, with no clear D. With 1 base removed from V and 4 bases from J, the gap between germline ends came to 6 bases. The CDR3 extends over 13 amino acids. The V gene's germline CDR1 is SGHTA and CDR2 FQGNSA. The CDR3 bases are TGTGCCAGCAGCTTAGAAGCCCCAGATACGCAGTATTTT. Translating gives CASSLEAPDTQYF.

The chain couples TRBV29-1 to TRBJ2-3; D gene uncertain. Germline CDR1 is SQVTM and CDR2 is ANQGSEA. There are 13 residues in the CDR3. V lost 7 bases, J lost 1 base, and 12 bases lay in between. This CDR3 is CSAPASGTDTQYF. In DNA, the CDR3 is TGCAGCGCCCCAGCTTCGGGCACAGATACGCAGTATTTT.

This clonotype was observed a few times. This sequence joins TRBV5-8 and TRBJ2-2, with D uncertain. The CDR3 spans 11 residues. Germline CDR1 is SGHTS and CDR2 is YDEGEE. The V end lost 4 bases, the J end lost 7 bases, and 5 bases lay between the germline ends. The CDR3 bases are TGTGCCAGCAGCCCATTCGGGGAGCTGTTTTTT. It codes for CASSPFGELFF.

The sample holds a few counts of this clonotype. This chain joins TRBV7-9 and TRBJ2-3; 10 bases are shared with TRBD2. The germline V gene has CDR1 SEHNR and CDR2 FQNEAQ (reference sequence). V lost 5 bases to trimming and J lost 0 bases; unmatched junction nucleotides: 5. The CDR3 is made up of 16 amino acids. The CDR3 DNA reads as TGTGCCAGCAGCCAACTAGCGGGGACCAGCACAGATACGCAGTATTTT. Residues: CASSQLAGTSTDTQYF.

CDR3 loop: CASSFGRALHF. CDR3 nucleotides: TGTGCCAGCAGTTTCGGGCGAGCCCTCCACTTT. V usage is TRBV6-6 and J usage is TRBJ1-6; D ambiguous. V was trimmed by 4 bases and J by 14 bases, leaving 9 bases between them. Germline V lookup: CDR1 MNHNY, CDR2 SVGAGI (reference sequence). This CDR3 region has 11 residues.

This clonotype was found a few times. The J gene is TRBJ2-2, the V gene TRBV5-1; possibly TRBD1 or TRBD2 for D (5 bases each). CDR3 length: 16 residues. Trimming took off 6 bases at V and 4 bases at J, with 19 bases between the two ends. Looked up from germline, CDR1 is SGHRS and CDR2 is YFSETQ. The CDR3 DNA follows: TGCGCCAGCAAGTCCTCGGGACGAAGTGGCACCGGGGAGCTGTTTTTT. Translating gives CASKSSGRSGTGELFF. The variable domain in full, with the rest retrieved from reference TRBV5-1 and TRBJ2-2, is KAGVTQTPRYLIKTRGQQVTLSCSPISGHRSVSWYQQTPGQGLQFLFEYFSETQRNKGNFPGRFSGRQFSNSRSEMNVSTLELGDSALYLCASKSSGRSGTGELFFGEGSRLTVL.

V and J are TRBV7-2 and TRBJ1-5; D ambiguous. Trimming shortened V by 5 bases and J by 6 bases, and 8 bases separated the two germline ends. The CDR3 is 12 amino acids. Germline values: CDR1 SGHTA, CDR2 FQGNSA. The DNA for the CDR3 is TGTGCCAGCAGCCTTAACGCTCAGCCCCAGCATTTT. Its protein is CASSLNAQPQHF.

This clonotype was observed a few times. The V gene is TRBV15, the J gene TRBJ1-2; D is possibly TRBD1 (6 bases). Germline assignment: CDR1 LNHNV and CDR2 YYDKDF (reference sequence). The V gene lost 0 bases and the J gene lost 6 bases, with 14 bases spanning the gap. The CDR3 length is 15 residues. CDR3 in amino acids: CATSRDPAAGDGYTF. Written as DNA, the CDR3 is TGTGCCACCAGCAGAGATCCGGCGGCAGGGGATGGCTACACCTTC.

This clonotype was observed a handful of times. The rearrangement links TRBV25-1 to TRBJ1-6; D not resolved. CDR1 is MGHDK, CDR2 SYGVNS, per germline. CDR3 length: 14 residues. V lost 5 bases, J lost 6 bases, and 11 bases lay in between. The CDR3 DNA sequence: TGTGCCAGCAGTAAGGAGCGGCCTAATTCACCCCTCCACTTT. It encodes CASSKERPNSPLHF.

This clonotype appeared a few times. The chain is built from TRBV29-1 and TRBJ2-7; perhaps TRBD2 as D (5 bases). The germline V gene has CDR1 SQVTM and CDR2 ANQGSEA. CDR3 length: 13 residues. V was shortened by 1 base and J by 9 bases, with 16 bases between the two germline ends. The CDR3 nucleotides are TGCAGCGTTGAAGGGAGGACTCTCACCGGGCAGTACTTC. Translated: CSVEGRTLTGQYF.

The chain carries TRBV7-9 and TRBJ1-4; 8 bases match TRBD1. Germline values: CDR1 SEHNR, CDR2 FQNEAQ (reference sequence). V shed 5 bases, J shed 14 bases, and the junction held 10 bases outside the gene matches. The CDR3 has 13 residues. Written as DNA, the CDR3 is TGTGCCAGCAGCCTAGGACAGGGAGAACTTCTGTTTTTT. Translation: CASSLGQGELLFF.